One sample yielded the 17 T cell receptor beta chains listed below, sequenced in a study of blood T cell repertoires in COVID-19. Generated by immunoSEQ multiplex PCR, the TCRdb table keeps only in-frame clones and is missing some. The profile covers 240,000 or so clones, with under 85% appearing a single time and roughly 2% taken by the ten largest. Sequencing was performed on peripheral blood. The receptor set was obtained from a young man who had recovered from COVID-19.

The DNA for the CDR3 is TGCGCCAGCAGCTTTCAGGAGGCTGGGGCCAACGTCCTGACTTTC. Translation: CASSFQEAGANVLTF. V gene TRBV5-1 combines with J gene TRBJ2-6, with D perhaps matching TRBD2 (5 bases). This CDR3 region has 15 residues. Germline lookup yields CDR1 SGHRS and CDR2 YFSETQ. Trimming pared 2 bases from V and 2 bases from J, leaving 8 bases between. The variable domain in full, completed from reference TRBV5-1 and TRBJ2-6, reads KAGVTQTPRYLIKTRGQQVTLSCSPISGHRSVSWYQQTPGQGLQFLFEYFSETQRNKGNFPGRFSGRQFSNSRSEMNVSTLELGDSALYLCASSFQEAGANVLTFGAGSRLTVL.

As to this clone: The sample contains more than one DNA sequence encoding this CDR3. The CDR3 DNA follows: TGTGCCAGCTCACGGGACAGGGGGGAGACCCAGTACTTC. As protein: CASSRDRGETQYF. The rearrangement joins TRBV18 to TRBJ2-5, with 11 bases that match TRBD1. V was clipped by 4 bases and J by 5 bases; unmatched bases: 0. Per germline, CDR1 KGHSH and CDR2 LQKENI. This CDR3 is 13 amino acids long.

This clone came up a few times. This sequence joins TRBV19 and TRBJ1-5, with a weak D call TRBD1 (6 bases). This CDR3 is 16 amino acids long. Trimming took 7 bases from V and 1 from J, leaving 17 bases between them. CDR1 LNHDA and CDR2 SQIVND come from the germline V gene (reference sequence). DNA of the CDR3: TGTGCCAGTATCCCCGGCCAGGGGCTGAGCAATCAGCCCCAGCATTTT. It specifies CASIPGQGLSNQPQHF.

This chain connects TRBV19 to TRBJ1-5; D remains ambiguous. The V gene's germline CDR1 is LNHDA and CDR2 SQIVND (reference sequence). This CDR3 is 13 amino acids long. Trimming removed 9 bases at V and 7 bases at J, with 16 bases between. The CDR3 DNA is TGTGCCAGCTGCGACTCACCTTCGCAGCCCCAGCATTTT. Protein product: CASCDSPSQPQHF.

CDR3 DNA sequence: TGTGCCAGTAGTATAGAACTGGGACTAGCGTCCTACAATGAGCAGTTCTTC. This gives the protein CASSIELGLASYNEQFF. The rearrangement links TRBV19 to TRBJ2-1, with 10 bases identical to TRBD2. In germline, CDR1 is LNHDA, CDR2 SQIVND (reference sequence). V shed 0 bases, J shed 1 base, and the junction held 3 bases outside the gene matches. The CDR3 is made up of 17 amino acids.

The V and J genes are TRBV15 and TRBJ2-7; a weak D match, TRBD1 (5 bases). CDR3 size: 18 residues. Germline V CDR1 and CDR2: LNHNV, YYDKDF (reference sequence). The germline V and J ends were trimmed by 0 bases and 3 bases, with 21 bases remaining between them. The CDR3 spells CATSRDSKYRHIDYEQYF. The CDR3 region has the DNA TGTGCCACCAGCAGAGATTCTAAATACAGGCACATTGACTACGAGCAGTACTTC.

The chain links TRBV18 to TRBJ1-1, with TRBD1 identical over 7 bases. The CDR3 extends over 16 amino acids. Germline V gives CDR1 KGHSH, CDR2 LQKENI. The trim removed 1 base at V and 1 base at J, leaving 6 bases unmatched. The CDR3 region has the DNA TGTGCCAGCTCACCACGACAGGGCGGGTGGAACACTGAAGCTTTCTTT. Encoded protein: CASSPRQGGWNTEAFF.

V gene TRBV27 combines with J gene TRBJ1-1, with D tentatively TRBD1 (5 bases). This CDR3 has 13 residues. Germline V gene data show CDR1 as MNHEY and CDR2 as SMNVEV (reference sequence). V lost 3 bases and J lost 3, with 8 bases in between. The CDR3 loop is CASSFYRYTEAFF. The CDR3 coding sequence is TGTGCCAGCAGTTTCTACAGGTACACTGAAGCTTTCTTT.

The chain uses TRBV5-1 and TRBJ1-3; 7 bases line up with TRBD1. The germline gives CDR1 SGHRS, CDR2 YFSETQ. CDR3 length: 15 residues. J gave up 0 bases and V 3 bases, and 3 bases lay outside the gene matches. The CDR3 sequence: CASSYGTVSGNTIYF. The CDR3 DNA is TGCGCCAGCAGCTACGGGACAGTCTCTGGAAACACCATATATTTT. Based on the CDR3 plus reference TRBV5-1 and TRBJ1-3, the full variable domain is KAGVTQTPRYLIKTRGQQVTLSCSPISGHRSVSWYQQTPGQGLQFLFEYFSETQRNKGNFPGRFSGRQFSNSRSEMNVSTLELGDSALYLCASSYGTVSGNTIYFGEGSWLTVV.

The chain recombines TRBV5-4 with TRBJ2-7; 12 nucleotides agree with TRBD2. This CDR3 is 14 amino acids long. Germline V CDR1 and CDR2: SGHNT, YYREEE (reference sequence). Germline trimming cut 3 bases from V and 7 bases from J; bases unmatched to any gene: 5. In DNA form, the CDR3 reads TGTGCCAGCAGCTCCCGACTAGCGGGGGAGGAGCAGTACTTC. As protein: CASSSRLAGEEQYF.

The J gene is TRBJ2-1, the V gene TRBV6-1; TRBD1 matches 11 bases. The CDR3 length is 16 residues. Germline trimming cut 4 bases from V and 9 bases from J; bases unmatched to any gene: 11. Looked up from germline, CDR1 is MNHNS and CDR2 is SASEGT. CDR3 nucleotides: TGTGCCAGCAGTGTGCATATAGGACAGGGGGCGGGTGAGCAGTTCTTC. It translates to CASSVHIGQGAGEQFF.

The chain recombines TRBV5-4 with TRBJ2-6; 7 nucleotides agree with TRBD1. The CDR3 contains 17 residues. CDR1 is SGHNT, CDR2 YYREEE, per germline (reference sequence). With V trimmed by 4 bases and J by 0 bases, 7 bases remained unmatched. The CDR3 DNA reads TGTGCCAGCAGCGCCCCGACAGGGACCTCTGGGGCCAACGTCCTGACTTTC. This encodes CASSAPTGTSGANVLTF.

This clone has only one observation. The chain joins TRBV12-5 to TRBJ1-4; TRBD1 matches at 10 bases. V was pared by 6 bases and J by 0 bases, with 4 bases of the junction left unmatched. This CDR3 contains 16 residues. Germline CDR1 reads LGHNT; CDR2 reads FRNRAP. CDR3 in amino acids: CASGRDRGSTNEKLFF. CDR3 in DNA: TGTGCTAGTGGCAGGGACAGGGGTTCAACTAATGAAAAACTGTTTTTT.

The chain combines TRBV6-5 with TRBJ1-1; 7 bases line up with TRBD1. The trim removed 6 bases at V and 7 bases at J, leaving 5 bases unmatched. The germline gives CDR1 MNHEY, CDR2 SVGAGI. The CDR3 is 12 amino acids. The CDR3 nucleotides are TGTGCCAGCAGAGGACAGGTGGGTGAAGCTTTCTTT. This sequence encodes CASRGQVGEAFF.

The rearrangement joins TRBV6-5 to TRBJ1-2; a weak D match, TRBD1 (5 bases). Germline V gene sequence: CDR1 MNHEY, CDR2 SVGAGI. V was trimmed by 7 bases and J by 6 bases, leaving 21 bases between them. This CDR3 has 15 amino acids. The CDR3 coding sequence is TGTGCCAGCAACCGAGTGCTCCGGGGGATGGATGGCTACACCTTC. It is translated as CASNRVLRGMDGYTF.

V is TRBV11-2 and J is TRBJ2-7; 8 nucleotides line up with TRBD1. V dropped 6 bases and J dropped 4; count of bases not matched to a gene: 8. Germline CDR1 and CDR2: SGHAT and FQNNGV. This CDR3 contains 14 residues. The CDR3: CASRPTGEPYEQYF. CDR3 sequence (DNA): TGTGCCAGCAGACCGACAGGGGAACCTTACGAGCAGTACTTC.

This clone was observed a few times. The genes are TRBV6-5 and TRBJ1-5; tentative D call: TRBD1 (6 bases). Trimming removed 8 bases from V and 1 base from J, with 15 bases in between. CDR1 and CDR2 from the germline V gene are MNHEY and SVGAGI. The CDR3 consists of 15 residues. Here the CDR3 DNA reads TGTGCCAGCTTTAAGGGGGGGGTAAGCAATCAGCCCCAGCATTTT. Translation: CASFKGGVSNQPQHF.